Listed here are 11 T cell receptor beta chains from one sample, sequenced in a study of shared clonotypes between healthy human individuals. Naive-designated CD8 cells lacked CD45RO, were positively enriched for CCR7, and omitted terminally differentiated effector memory CD45RA+ cells. The repertoire was sequenced with immunoSEQ multiplex PCR; TCRdb's copy has only in-frame clones and lacks some. The sample has about 1,800,000 clones, about 95% seen once. The sequenced sample consisted of naive CD8+ T cells sorted from blood. The source of these receptors is a man aged 18 to 29 in good health.

The chain joins TRBV7-9 to TRBJ2-7; a possible D gene is TRBD2 (6 bases). V lost 5 bases, J lost 7 bases, and 21 bases lay in between. The germline gives CDR1 SEHNR, CDR2 FQNEAQ (reference sequence). The CDR3 runs to 15 residues. The CDR3 DNA is TGTGCCAGCAGCCCACCCCAGGAGGGACGAGTGGAGCAGTACTTC. It specifies CASSPPQEGRVEQYF.

The V call is TRBV11-2, the J call TRBJ2-5; D remains ambiguous. Germline V gives CDR1 SGHAT, CDR2 FQNNGV. This CDR3 has 12 residues. Trimming removed 3 bases at V and 4 bases at J, with 6 bases between. Here the CDR3 reads CASSFPLETQYF. CDR3 coding DNA: TGTGCCAGCAGCTTCCCCCTAGAGACCCAGTACTTC.

The chain links TRBV9 to TRBJ1-1; a weak D match, TRBD1 (6 bases). Trimming pared 3 bases from V and 4 bases from J, leaving 10 bases between. In germline, CDR1 is SGDLS, CDR2 YYNGEE. This CDR3 region has 13 residues. CDR3 in DNA: TGTGCCAGCAGCGCCTCAGGGGTCACTGAAGCTTTCTTT. Protein: CASSASGVTEAFF.

The genes are TRBV4-1 and TRBJ2-7, with D tentatively TRBD2 (5 bases). CDR3 length: 14 residues. With 4 bases removed from V and 6 bases from J, the gap between germline ends came to 16 bases. Germline CDR1 and CDR2: MGHRA and YSYEKL. Here the CDR3 DNA reads TGCGCCAGCAGCCTCTCCATAGACGGGGTCGAGCAGTACTTC. It specifies CASSLSIDGVEQYF.

The chain employs TRBV6-6 and TRBJ2-1; perhaps TRBD1 as D (6 bases). Trimming removed 4 bases at V and 3 bases at J, with 13 bases between. Germline V gene data show CDR1 as MNHNY and CDR2 as SVGAGI (reference sequence). The CDR3 is 15 residues long. The CDR3 region is CASSSDRSVYNEQFF. DNA of the CDR3: TGTGCCAGCAGTTCCGACAGGTCCGTCTACAATGAGCAGTTCTTC.

The chain recombines TRBV29-1 with TRBJ2-1, with D tentatively TRBD1 or TRBD2 (6 bases each). Germline V gene lookup returns CDR1 SQVTM and CDR2 ANQGSEA. This CDR3 is built from 12 residues. The germline V and J ends were trimmed by 7 bases and 9 bases, with 16 bases remaining between them. The chain's CDR3 is CSAPGAQGEQFF. The CDR3 DNA reads TGCAGCGCCCCGGGGGCCCAGGGTGAGCAGTTCTTC.

The V call is TRBV5-6, the J call TRBJ1-2; D might be TRBD1 (5 bases). Germline V gene data show CDR1 as SGHDT and CDR2 as YYEEEE. Trimming cost V 0 bases and J 2 bases, with 8 bases left between them. The CDR3 is 14 residues long. The CDR3 region is CASSLVRGNYGYTF. The CDR3 coding sequence is TGTGCCAGCAGCTTGGTCCGGGGGAACTATGGCTACACCTTC. Full variable domain (missing parts from reference TRBV5-6 and TRBJ1-2): DAGVTQSPTHLIKTRGQQVTLRCSPKSGHDTVSWYQQALGQGPQFIFQYYEEEERQRGNFPDRFSGHQFPNYSSELNVNALLLGDSALYLCASSLVRGNYGYTFGSGTRLTVV.

The chain recombines TRBV28 with TRBJ2-1, with D perhaps matching TRBD1 (5 bases). The CDR3 consists of 14 residues. The V gene lost 5 bases and the J gene lost 3 bases, with 11 bases spanning the gap. CDR1 is MDHEN, CDR2 SYDVKM, per germline. CDR3 region: CASSPPRGYNEQFF. The CDR3 region has the DNA TGTGCCAGCAGTCCCCCAAGGGGCTACAATGAGCAGTTCTTC.

This chain joins TRBV7-6 and TRBJ2-1; 8 nucleotides line up with TRBD2. The trim removed 1 base at V and 6 bases at J, leaving 8 bases unmatched. Germline V gene data show CDR1 as SGHVS and CDR2 as FNYEAQ. The CDR3 is 16 residues long. The CDR3 DNA reads as TGTGCCAGCAGCTTAGACTCCGAGGGACTAGGCAATGAGCAGTTCTTC. It encodes CASSLDSEGLGNEQFF.

Remarks on this clone: The sample holds other DNA sequences that translate to the same CDR3. This chain joins TRBV4-3 and TRBJ1-3; the D is unclear. V dropped 0 bases and J dropped 0 bases, with 9 bases sitting between them. This CDR3 region has 16 residues. Germline loops: CDR1 LGHNA, CDR2 YSLEER. The CDR3 DNA reads TGCGCCAGCAGCCAAGATTGGGGAGTCTCTGGAAACACCATATATTTT. This sequence encodes CASSQDWGVSGNTIYF.

The chain links TRBV4-1 to TRBJ1-4; 9 nucleotides align to TRBD1. CDR3 length: 20 residues. Per germline, CDR1 MGHRA and CDR2 YSYEKL. Unmatched junction bases numbered 13, after V lost 2 bases and J lost 0 bases. The CDR3 region has the DNA TGCGCCAGCAGCCAACCACCGGAGGACAGGGGATTTTCAACTAATGAAAAACTGTTTTTT. Its translation: CASSQPPEDRGFSTNEKLFF.